These T cell receptor beta chains were read from a single sample in a study of shared clonotypes between healthy human individuals. TCRdb keeps only in-frame clones here, not all; method: immunoSEQ multiplex PCR. Among over 2 million clones, around 93% were seen once, and the ten largest hold 0.37%. The sample taken for sequencing was naive CD4+ T cells from PBMCs. These receptors came from a man aged 18-30 years in good health. Some clones in this sample may be carry-over from other donors' samples. The CDR3 runs from the conserved cysteine through the conserved F or W. Each record gives: D gene, clone size, V gene, J gene, CDR3 protein, CDR3 DNA. The D gene is left open where the match is weak. Not all rows give a size; the values are once, few, many and, for expanded clones, a class.

-	once	TRBV28	TRBJ2-7	CASSFPGIYEQYF	TGTGCCAGCAGTTTCCCCGGGATCTACGAGCAGTACTTC
-	-	TRBV5-4	TRBJ2-7	CASSVDRYEQYF	TGTGCCAGCAGCGTGGACAGATACGAGCAGTACTTC
-	-	TRBV5-4	TRBJ1-1	CASSSHSLENTEAFF	TGTGCCAGCAGCTCACACAGCCTCGAGAACACTGAAGCTTTCTTT
-	-	TRBV19	TRBJ1-5	CASNHRRGLSNQPQHF	TGTGCCAGTAACCATAGACGGGGACTTAGCAATCAGCCCCAGCATTTT
-	-	TRBV6-5	TRBJ1-4	CASSLNRDRLPFF	TGTGCCAGCAGTCTAAATAGAGACAGGCTCCCCTTTTTT
TRBD1	once	TRBV27	TRBJ2-7	CASSLSGVGQAYEQYF	TGTGCCAGCAGTTTATCGGGGGTGGGACAGGCCTACGAGCAGTACTTC
TRBD2	-	TRBV29-1	TRBJ2-1	CSVSGLAGVTEQFF	TGCAGCGTTTCCGGACTAGCGGGAGTCACTGAGCAGTTCTTC
TRBD2	once	TRBV5-1	TRBJ2-1	CASSLVVGGRYNEQFF	TGCGCCAGCAGCTTGGTGGTGGGAGGGAGATACAATGAGCAGTTCTTC
-	-	TRBV28	TRBJ1-1	CASSPWRNTEAFF	TGTGCCAGCAGTCCCTGGAGAAACACTGAAGCTTTCTTT
-	-	TRBV28	TRBJ2-1	CASSLPATNEQFF	TGTGCCAGCAGTTTACCAGCGACCAATGAGCAGTTCTTC
TRBD2	-	TRBV9	TRBJ2-1	CASSVAWASGSGNNEQFF	TGTGCCAGCAGCGTAGCTTGGGCTAGCGGGAGTGGCAACAATGAGCAGTTCTTC
-	once	TRBV28	TRBJ2-7	CASSLWGLRAAYF	TGTGCCAGCAGTTTGTGGGGTTTGAGGGCAGCGTACTTC
-	once	TRBV7-2	TRBJ2-3	CASSSLYTQYF	TGTGCCAGCAGCTCGCTTTATACGCAGTATTTT
TRBD2	-	TRBV5-4	TRBJ2-1	CASSRTSTIDEQFF	TGTGCCAGCAGCAGGACTAGCACAATAGATGAGCAGTTCTTC
-	-	TRBV4-2	TRBJ2-7	CASSQVALGTDPSYEQYF	TGTGCCAGCAGCCAAGTCGCATTAGGGACGGATCCCTCCTACGAGCAGTACTTC
-	once	TRBV7-3	TRBJ1-1	CASSVGGGTEAFF	TGTGCCAGCAGCGTGGGGGGTGGCACTGAAGCTTTCTTT
-	once	TRBV30	TRBJ2-5	CAWSVGGLQETQYF	TGTGCCTGGAGTGTAGGGGGGCTCCAAGAGACCCAGTACTTC
TRBD2	-	TRBV5-1	TRBJ2-7	CASSLGGGFSYEQYF	TGCGCCAGCAGCTTGGGCGGGGGGTTCAGCTACGAGCAGTACTTC
-	-	TRBV5-4	TRBJ2-5	CASSWRDQETQYF	TGTGCCAGCAGCTGGAGGGACCAAGAGACCCAGTACTTC
TRBD1	-	TRBV10-1	TRBJ2-7	CASLGDRAPYEQYF	TGCGCCAGCCTTGGTGACAGGGCCCCCTACGAGCAGTACTTC
TRBD2	-	TRBV5-4	TRBJ2-1	CASRLAGGPSYNEQFF	TGTGCCAGCAGACTAGCGGGAGGGCCCTCCTACAATGAGCAGTTCTTC
TRBD1	-	TRBV6-6	TRBJ1-6	CASSDGTVSNSPLHF	TGTGCCAGCAGCGATGGGACAGTGTCAAATTCACCCCTCCACTTT
-	-	TRBV9	TRBJ2-2	CASSPRGAGNTGELFF	TGTGCCAGCAGCCCCCGGGGGGCGGGGAACACCGGGGAGCTGTTTTTT
-	-	TRBV6-5	TRBJ1-2	CASSSLLDSLYGYTF	TGTGCCAGCAGTTCCTTACTGGACAGCCTCTATGGCTACACCTTC
TRBD1	-	TRBV27	TRBJ1-5	CASSWWRDSQPQHF	TGTGCCAGCAGTTGGTGGAGGGACAGTCAGCCCCAGCATTTT
TRBD2	-	TRBV7-2	TRBJ2-3	CASSLGVSGRQSTDTQYF	TGTGCCAGCAGCTTGGGGGTTAGCGGGAGGCAGAGCACAGATACGCAGTATTTT
-	-	TRBV27	TRBJ1-1	CASSLPDRRRAFF	TGTGCCAGCAGTTTGCCGGACAGAAGGCGGGCTTTCTTT
TRBD1	-	TRBV5-1	TRBJ1-2	CASSTGTVKSYGYTF	TGCGCCAGCAGCACGGGGACAGTAAAATCCTATGGCTACACCTTC
-	-	TRBV7-9	TRBJ1-4	CASSSRTNEKLFF	TGTGCCAGCAGCTCAAGGACTAATGAAAAACTGTTTTTT
-	-	TRBV4-1	TRBJ1-2	CASSQDQSTASYYGYTF	TGCGCCAGCAGCCAAGATCAATCCACAGCCTCCTACTATGGCTACACCTTC
TRBD2	-	TRBV9	TRBJ2-2	CASSVDLAGENTGELFF	TGTGCCAGCAGCGTAGATCTAGCGGGAGAGAACACCGGGGAGCTGTTTTTT
-	once	TRBV30	TRBJ2-7	CASAVSRTSYEQYF	TGTGCCTCGGCAGTATCTCGGACCTCCTACGAGCAGTACTTC
TRBD2	-	TRBV4-2	TRBJ2-7	CASSHELAGGSYEQYF	TGTGCCAGCAGCCATGAACTAGCGGGAGGGTCCTACGAGCAGTACTTC
-	once	TRBV7-2	TRBJ2-1	CASSLGLANNEQFF	TGTGCCAGCAGCTTAGGCCTAGCCAACAATGAGCAGTTCTTC
-	-	TRBV7-8	TRBJ2-7	CASSLLLGGPSYEQYF	TGTGCCAGCAGCTTACTTCTCGGGGGCCCTTCCTACGAGCAGTACTTC
TRBD2	-	TRBV14	TRBJ2-3	CASSQVKGLAGTDTQYF	TGTGCCAGCAGCCAAGTAAAGGGGTTAGCGGGAACTGATACGCAGTATTTT
-	-	TRBV2	TRBJ2-2	CASSVGRTNTGELFF	TGTGCCAGCAGTGTTGGACGGACGAACACCGGGGAGCTGTTTTTT
-	-	TRBV29-1	TRBJ1-5	CSDAQQGIHNQPQHF	TGCAGCGACGCACAACAGGGTATCCACAATCAGCCCCAGCATTTT
-	-	TRBV4-1	TRBJ2-7	CASSQDNRGGYEQYF	TGCGCCAGCAGCCAAGACAACAGGGGGGGCTACGAGCAGTACTTC
-	-	TRBV7-2	TRBJ1-1	CASRPGASAEAFF	TGTGCCAGCAGGCCCGGGGCGAGCGCTGAAGCTTTCTTT
-	-	TRBV11-3	TRBJ2-7	CASSLDRYEQYF	TGTGCCAGCAGCTTAGACAGATACGAGCAGTACTTC
TRBD1	-	TRBV5-4	TRBJ2-3	CASSSGQGSDTQYF	TGTGCCAGCAGCTCTGGACAGGGGTCAGATACGCAGTATTTT
-	-	TRBV5-1	TRBJ1-1	CASSLSGVNTEAFF	TGCGCCAGCAGCTTGTCAGGGGTAAACACTGAAGCTTTCTTT
-	-	TRBV7-3	TRBJ1-6	CASSPGHNSPLHF	TGTGCCAGCAGCCCTGGCCATAATTCACCCCTCCACTTT
TRBD1	-	TRBV29-1	TRBJ2-7	CSVAWDRAGEQYF	TGCAGCGTTGCCTGGGACAGGGCGGGCGAGCAGTACTTC
-	-	TRBV7-9	TRBJ2-3	CASSFADTQYF	TGTGCCAGCAGCTTCGCTGATACGCAGTATTTT
TRBD1	-	TRBV5-1	TRBJ2-7	CASSLETGSEQYF	TGCGCCAGCAGCTTGGAGACAGGGAGCGAGCAGTACTTC
-	-	TRBV9	TRBJ1-2	CASSVAAITFDGYTF	TGTGCCAGCAGCGTAGCTGCAATAACATTTGATGGCTACACCTTC
TRBD2	once	TRBV5-1	TRBJ2-1	CASSSTSGTYNEQFF	TGCGCCAGCAGCTCTACTAGCGGGACTTACAATGAGCAGTTCTTC
-	-	TRBV5-4	TRBJ1-1	CASSPMGDEAFF	TGTGCCAGCAGCCCGATGGGGGATGAAGCTTTCTTT
TRBD1	-	TRBV27	TRBJ2-7	CASGDSGTGFYEQYF	TGTGCCAGCGGGGATTCCGGGACAGGGTTCTACGAGCAGTACTTC
TRBD1	-	TRBV30	TRBJ2-7	CAWKGTAVRSYEQYF	TGTGCCTGGAAGGGGACAGCGGTGAGGTCCTACGAGCAGTACTTC
-	-	TRBV6-1	TRBJ2-1	CASSGTSGFGSYNEQFF	TGTGCCAGCAGTGGGACAAGCGGCTTTGGCTCCTACAATGAGCAGTTCTTC
-	-	TRBV5-1	TRBJ2-3	CASGPGGSHTDTQYF	TGCGCCAGCGGTCCTGGTGGGAGCCACACAGATACGCAGTATTTT
TRBD2	-	TRBV9	TRBJ2-3	CASSGAWLAGGDTQYF	TGTGCCAGCAGCGGGGCCTGGCTAGCGGGAGGGGATACGCAGTATTTT
-	-	TRBV9	TRBJ1-1	CASSVLPGNTEAFF	TGTGCCAGCAGCGTACTTCCAGGGAACACTGAAGCTTTCTTT
TRBD2	-	TRBV5-1	TRBJ2-1	CASSLVASGRAGNEQFF	TGCGCCAGCAGCTTGGTGGCTAGCGGGAGGGCCGGGAATGAGCAGTTCTTC
-	-	TRBV19	TRBJ2-7	CASSVPGAGSEQYF	TGTGCCAGTAGTGTCCCGGGAGCGGGCAGTGAGCAGTACTTC
-	-	TRBV28	TRBJ2-5	CASKQRQETQYF	TGTGCCAGCAAACAGAGGCAAGAGACCCAGTACTTC